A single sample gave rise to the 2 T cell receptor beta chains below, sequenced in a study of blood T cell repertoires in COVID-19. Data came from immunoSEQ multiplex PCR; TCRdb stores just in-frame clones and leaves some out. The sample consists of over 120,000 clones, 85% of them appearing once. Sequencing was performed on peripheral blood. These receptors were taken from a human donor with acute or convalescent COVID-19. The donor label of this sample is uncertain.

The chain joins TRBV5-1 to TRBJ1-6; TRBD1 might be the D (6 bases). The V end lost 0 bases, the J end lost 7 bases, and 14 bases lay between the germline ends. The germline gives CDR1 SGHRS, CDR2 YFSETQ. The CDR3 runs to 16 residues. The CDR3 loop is CASSLGPGQENSPLHF. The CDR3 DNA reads TGCGCCAGCAGCTTGGGTCCGGGACAAGAAAATTCACCCCTCCACTTT.

This CDR3 is CASSLVGTGNNEKLFF. The CDR3 DNA sequence: TGCGCCAGCAGCTTGGTAGGGACAGGGAATAATGAAAAACTGTTTTTT. This rearrangement joins TRBV5-1 to TRBJ1-4; 9 nucleotides match TRBD1. The CDR3 sequence is 16 residues long. V lost 0 bases, J lost 4 bases, and 4 bases stayed unmatched. The germline CDR1 and CDR2 sequences are SGHRS and YFSETQ.